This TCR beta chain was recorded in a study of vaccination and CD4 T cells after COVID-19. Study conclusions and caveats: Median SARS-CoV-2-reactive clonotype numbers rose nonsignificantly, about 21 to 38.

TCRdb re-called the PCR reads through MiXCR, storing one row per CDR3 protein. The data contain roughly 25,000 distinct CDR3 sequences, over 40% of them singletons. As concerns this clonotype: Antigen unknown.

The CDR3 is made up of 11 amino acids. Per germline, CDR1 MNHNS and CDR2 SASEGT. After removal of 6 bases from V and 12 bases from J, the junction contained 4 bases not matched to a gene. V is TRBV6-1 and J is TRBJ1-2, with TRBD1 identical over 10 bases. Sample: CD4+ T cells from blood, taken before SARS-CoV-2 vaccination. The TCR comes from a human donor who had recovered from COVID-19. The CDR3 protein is CASRGTGEDTF. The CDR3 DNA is TGTGCCAGCAGAGGGACAGGGGAAGACACCTTC.